This entry is about one T cell receptor beta chain. TCRdb re-analysed the RT-PCR reads in MiXCR, keeping a single row per CDR3 protein. The sample carries hundreds of thousands of distinct CDR3 sequences, 14% recorded once. The V gene end was trimmed by 5 bases and the J gene end by 5 bases; junction bases not matched to a gene: 7. Per germline, CDR1 LNHDA and CDR2 SQIVND (reference sequence). This CDR3 has 15 amino acids. The source is a female donor in good health, serving as a healthy control. The chain combines TRBV19 with TRBJ1-4; 8 positions agree with TRBD1. The sample taken for sequencing was memory CD4+ T cells from blood. In DNA, the CDR3 is TGTGCCAGTAGTCCGCCGAACAGGGGGAATGAAAAACTGTTTTTT. This encodes CASSPPNRGNEKLFF.